Listed here are 9 T cell receptor beta chains from one sample, sequenced in a study of quantifying T cell responses using KT2 cells. Study-wide context: Reverse transcription used primers in the TCR alpha and beta constant regions.

An oligo carrying a UMI was ligated to the cDNA 3' end. An equimolar mix of RC1.1 and RC1.2 primed the beta chain across TRBC1 and TRBC2. TCRdb redid the calling of the UMI-ligation and nested PCR reads with MiXCR, one entry per CDR3 protein. The sample yields some 48,000 distinct CDR3 sequences, roughly 11% seen once. The source material was PBMCs spiked with cells of the T cell clone KT2. The receptors here all came from a human donor.

The chain recombines TRBV28 with TRBJ2-3; tentative D call: TRBD2 (5 bases). Germline V gene lookup returns CDR1 MDHEN and CDR2 SYDVKM. This CDR3 contains 14 residues. Trimming took 8 bases from V and 2 from J, leaving 14 bases between them. The CDR3 loop reads CASRTSGTTDTQYF. Here the CDR3 DNA reads TGTGCCAGCCGCACAAGCGGAACCACAGATACGCAGTATTTT.

The table lists this clonotype with many counts. The V gene is TRBV2, the J gene TRBJ1-5, with TRBD1 matching 10 bases. The CDR3 totals 12 residues. The V gene's germline CDR1 is SNHLY and CDR2 FYNNEI. V lost 9 bases and J lost 10; bases outside the gene matches: 6. CDR3 in amino acids: CARGTGEGPQHF. The DNA for the CDR3 is TGTGCCAGAGGGACAGGGGAAGGTCCCCAGCATTTT. Full variable domain (outside the CDR3, taken from reference TRBV2 and TRBJ1-5): EPEVTQTPSHQVTQMGQEVILRCVPISNHLYFYWYRQILGQKVEFLVSFYNNEISEKSEIFDDQFSVERPDGSNFTLKIRSTKLEDSAMYFCARGTGEGPQHFGDGTRLSIL.

V gene TRBV28 combines with J gene TRBJ1-6, with a tentative D call TRBD1 (5 bases). The length of the CDR3 is 14 residues. The V end was cut by 4 bases, the J end by 8 bases, with 12 bases between. CDR1 and CDR2 from the germline V gene are MDHEN and SYDVKM. The CDR3 region has the DNA TGTGCCAGCAGTTCCGGCGGGGGACATTCACCCCTCCACTTT. Amino acids: CASSSGGGHSPLHF. The full variable domain, with the rest looked up from reference TRBV28 and TRBJ1-6, is DVKVTQSSRYLVKRTGEKVFLECVQDMDHENMFWYRQDPGLGLRLIYFSYDVKMKEKGDIPEGYSVSREKKERFSLILESASTNQTSMYLCASSSGGGHSPLHFGNGTRLTVT.

The V call is TRBV14, the J call TRBJ1-2, with D unclear. The CDR3 runs 13 residues. Germline CDR1 and CDR2: SGHDN and FVKESK. V dropped 2 bases and J dropped 6 bases, with 10 bases sitting between them. In DNA, the CDR3 is TGTGCCAGCAGCCAATTGGAGGGCGATGGCTACACCTTC. This sequence encodes CASSQLEGDGYTF.

There are a few counts of this clonotype. The chain couples TRBV29-1 to TRBJ1-4; D is undetermined. CDR1 and CDR2 from the germline V gene are SQVTM and ANQGSEA. V was shortened by 1 base and J by 7 bases, with 13 bases between the two germline ends. The CDR3 loop spans 14 amino acids. The CDR3: CSVEGLTMGEKLFF. As DNA, the CDR3 is TGCAGCGTTGAAGGCCTTACCATGGGTGAAAAACTGTTTTTT.

The J gene is TRBJ1-5, the V gene TRBV19; 7 bases line up with TRBD1. This CDR3 comprises 13 residues. Germline trimming cut 4 bases from V and 6 bases from J; bases unmatched to any gene: 3. From germline, CDR1 is LNHDA and CDR2 SQIVND (reference sequence). The CDR3 is CASSKNRGQPQHF. CDR3 nucleotides: TGTGCCAGTAGTAAAAACAGGGGTCAGCCCCAGCATTTT.

The J gene is TRBJ2-1, the V gene TRBV11-3; TRBD2 might be the D (7 bases). The V gene's germline CDR1 is SGHNT and CDR2 YENEEA. V gave up 1 base and J gave up 4 bases, with 14 bases separating them. The CDR3 has 16 amino acids. This CDR3 reads CASSLGGGAWYNEQFF. CDR3 in DNA: TGTGCCAGCAGCTTAGGGGGGGGGGCCTGGTACAATGAGCAGTTCTTC.

This clonotype was detected a few times. The rearrangement links TRBV4-3 to TRBJ1-6; D remains ambiguous. Germline V gene lookup returns CDR1 LGHNA and CDR2 YSLEER. V lost 0 bases, J lost 7 bases, and 13 bases lay in between. The CDR3 covers 16 residues. Here the CDR3 reads CASSQDSGARNSPLHF. The CDR3 DNA reads TGCGCCAGCAGCCAAGACTCCGGAGCGAGGAATTCACCCCTCCACTTT.

The J gene is TRBJ2-3, the V gene TRBV20-1; D uncertain. The germline V and J ends were trimmed by 6 bases and 6 bases, with 13 bases remaining between them. The CDR3 is 12 amino acids. Germline CDR1 DFQATT, CDR2 SNEGSKA (reference sequence). CDR3 sequence reads: CSANPDSDTQYF. Written as DNA, the CDR3 is TGCAGTGCCAATCCCGACTCGGATACGCAGTATTTT.